These T cell receptor beta chains were read from a single sample in a study of T-cell reconstitution after alpha-beta-depleted transplantation in children. Each CDR3 protein is one row after TCRdb ran MiXCR on the PCR reads. This table has roughly 670,000 distinct CDR3 sequences, roughly 14% appearing once. Sequenced here: PBMCs, sampled before TCRalphabeta/CD19-depleted stem cell transplant. The receptors originated from a girl under 10 years old with congenital amegakaryocytic thrombocytopenia, due to receive a stem cell transplant. Each CDR3 is given with its conserved first and last residue. Fields, in order: CDR3 DNA, CDR3 protein, D gene, V gene, clone size, CDR3 length, J gene. D genes are given only for firm matches. Size values are once, few and many counts, or a class for expanded clones, and some rows have none.

TGTGCCAGCAGCCAAGAATGGCGGGAGCCCTCGTACAATGAGCAGTTCTTC	CASSQEWREPSYNEQFF	TRBD2	TRBV3-1	.	17	TRBJ2-1
TGTGCCATCAGAAGCGGGAGGCTCCAGGCCACAGATACGCAGTATTTT	CAIRSGRLQATDTQYF	TRBD2	TRBV7-9	few	16	TRBJ2-3
TGCGCCAGCAGCTTGGAGGGCGGGAGGGGCTACAATGAGCAGTTCTTC	CASSLEGGRGYNEQFF	TRBD2	TRBV5-1	many	16	TRBJ2-1
TGTGCCAGCAGCCAACCGGGGAAATACGAGACCTACAATGAGCAGTTCTTC	CASSQPGKYETYNEQFF	.	TRBV3-1	few	17	TRBJ2-1
TGCGCCAGCAGCCCAGGCTATAACTACGAGCAGTACTTC	CASSPGYNYEQYF	.	TRBV4-1	.	13	TRBJ2-7
TGTGCCAGCAGTAGGTACAATGAGCAGTTCTTC	CASSRYNEQFF	.	TRBV12-3/TRBV12-4	many	11	TRBJ2-1
TGTGCCAGCAGCCAAAGTCCCCTTTTCGGGGCCTACGAGCAGTACTTC	CASSQSPLFGAYEQYF	.	TRBV7-6	few	16	TRBJ2-7
TGTGCCAGCAGCTTAGATCTTCAGGGAATCACTGAAGCTTTCTTT	CASSLDLQGITEAFF	.	TRBV5-5	.	15	TRBJ1-1
TGTGCCAGCAGCTTAGTCCCCCCTTGGGATGAGCAGTTCTTC	CASSLVPPWDEQFF	.	TRBV7-9	many	14	TRBJ2-1
TGTGCCAGCAGCTCGCGGATGAAGACAAGGGGGGGGGTCGAGCAGTACTTC	CASSSRMKTRGGVEQYF	.	TRBV7-2	few	17	TRBJ2-7
TGTGCCACCGGGGCAGCACCCGTCCAGTATTTT	CATGAAPVQYF	.	TRBV28	many	11	TRBJ2-3
TGCAGTGCTACCGAGGGCACAGATACGCAGTATTTT	CSATEGTDTQYF	.	TRBV20-1	many	12	TRBJ2-3
TGCGCCAGCAGGCTTGACGTGGGATTAGAGACCCAGTACTTC	CASRLDVGLETQYF	.	TRBV5-1	few	14	TRBJ2-5
TGTGCCAGCAGTCCACGACAGGGGGCAATTACCCATGAGCAGTTCTTC	CASSPRQGAITHEQFF	TRBD1	TRBV12-3/TRBV12-4	.	16	TRBJ2-1
TGTGCCTGGAGTGTAGGCGGGAGCGACATTCAGTACTTC	CAWSVGGSDIQYF	TRBD2	TRBV30	few	13	TRBJ2-4
TGTGCCAGCTCAACGGACCAGAACACCGGGGAGCTGTTTTTT	CASSTDQNTGELFF	.	TRBV18	.	14	TRBJ2-2
TGTGCCAGCTCACCACGGGACAGGTCAGACGAGCAGTACTTC	CASSPRDRSDEQYF	TRBD1	TRBV18	.	14	TRBJ2-7
TGTGCCAGCAGCCCCGGTTGGATTAGCGGCCCTGATACGCAGTATTTT	CASSPGWISGPDTQYF	.	TRBV7-2	many	16	TRBJ2-3
TGTGCCAGCAGCTTCTACAAGGAGGGGGTAGATACGCAGTATTTT	CASSFYKEGVDTQYF	.	TRBV7-9	few	15	TRBJ2-3
TGCAGTGCAAGGGGTCCAGGCAGGGAGACCCAGTACTTC	CSARGPGRETQYF	.	TRBV20-1	.	13	TRBJ2-5
TGCGCCAGCAGCTTGGTACTTTCAGATACGCAGTATTTT	CASSLVLSDTQYF	.	TRBV5-1	many	13	TRBJ2-3
TGTGCCAGCAGTTACGCCGGGACAGGGTTTATTAACTATGGCTACACCTTC	CASSYAGTGFINYGYTF	TRBD1	TRBV6-5	many	17	TRBJ1-2
TGCGCCAGCAGCTCGATTAGCGGGAGTTCCTACAATGAGCAGTTCTTC	CASSSISGSSYNEQFF	TRBD2	TRBV5-1	many	16	TRBJ2-1
TGCAGTGCTAGAGATATAGCGGGAGATTTCAATGAGCAGTTCTTC	CSARDIAGDFNEQFF	TRBD2	TRBV20-1	many	15	TRBJ2-1
TGTGCCAGCTCACCATTAGCGGGAGACCGAGAGACCCAGTACTTC	CASSPLAGDRETQYF	TRBD2	TRBV18	few	15	TRBJ2-5
TGCAGTGTCCCGGACCTGGGTTACAATGAGCAGTTCTTC	CSVPDLGYNEQFF	.	TRBV20-1	many	13	TRBJ2-1